What follows are 25 T cell receptor beta chains derived from one specimen sequenced in a study of T cell changes during pregnancy in multiple sclerosis. TCRdb's copy holds only in-frame clones and misses some; the assay was immunoSEQ multiplex PCR. This repertoire shows 100,000 or so clones, almost 95% found once; its top ten account for over 0.8%. The material sequenced was peripheral blood, taken before pregnancy. The receptor source for this set is a female donor with multiple sclerosis, enrolled in a pregnancy study.

V gene TRBV7-9 combines with J gene TRBJ1-4; D ambiguous. The CDR3 is 15 residues long. Trimming removed 5 bases at V and 3 bases at J, with 13 bases between. CDR1 is SEHNR, CDR2 FQNEAQ, per germline (reference sequence). The CDR3, as DNA: TGTGCCAGCAGCCCGAGGAGTTCGGCTAATGAAAAACTGTTTTTT. It encodes CASSPRSSANEKLFF.

This chain joins TRBV27 and TRBJ2-7; a possible D gene is TRBD2 (5 bases). Trimming stripped 5 bases from V and 7 bases from J, with 15 bases between. This CDR3 region has 13 residues. Germline CDR1 and CDR2: MNHEY and SMNVEV (reference sequence). As DNA, the CDR3 is TGTGCCAGCAGTATTGGCGAACCGGGGGAGCAGTACTTC. Translation: CASSIGEPGEQYF.

The chain uses TRBV28 and TRBJ2-7, with 7 nucleotides matching TRBD2. Germline lookup yields CDR1 MDHEN and CDR2 SYDVKM. The CDR3 is 15 residues long. The junction had 5 bases not matched to a gene; V was cut back by 1 base and J by 2 bases. The CDR3, as DNA: TGTGCCAGCAGTTTATTAAGCGGGACTGCCTACGAGCAGTACTTC. It translates to CASSLLSGTAYEQYF.

The chain has TRBV2 and TRBJ1-2, with D uncertain. The CDR3 loop spans 13 amino acids. In germline, CDR1 is SNHLY, CDR2 FYNNEI. V gave up 2 bases and J gave up 6 bases, with 10 bases separating them. The CDR3 spells CASSELELHGYTF. DNA of the CDR3: TGTGCCAGCAGTGAATTGGAGCTACATGGCTACACCTTC.

The chain links TRBV7-6 to TRBJ1-3; D may be TRBD1 (6 bases). V was trimmed by 5 bases and J by 0 bases, leaving 26 bases between them. Germline loops: CDR1 SGHVS, CDR2 FNYEAQ. The CDR3 is made up of 20 amino acids. The CDR3 is CASSPGGAGLLTFSGNTIYF. CDR3 DNA sequence: TGTGCCAGCAGCCCCGGGGGGGCAGGACTACTCACCTTCTCTGGAAACACCATATATTTT.

J is TRBJ2-3 and V is TRBV19, with 9 positions matching TRBD2. J was trimmed by 4 bases and V by 3 bases; bases with no gene match: 11. The CDR3 loop spans 17 amino acids. Germline V gene data show CDR1 as LNHDA and CDR2 as SQIVND (reference sequence). CDR3 coding DNA: TGTGCCAGTAGTATGTTCCGCGGGAGGGCCCTCCCAGATACGCAGTATTTT. This gives the protein CASSMFRGRALPDTQYF.

The rearrangement links TRBV5-1 to TRBJ2-4; possible D gene TRBD2, 6 bases. Germline V gene sequence: CDR1 SGHRS, CDR2 YFSETQ. Trimming stripped 0 bases from V and 6 bases from J, with 13 bases between. The CDR3 contains 15 residues. CDR3 region: CASSLAGVRGNIQYF. The DNA for the CDR3 is TGCGCCAGCAGCTTGGCGGGGGTTAGGGGAAACATTCAGTACTTC.

The V call is TRBV20-1, the J call TRBJ1-1; D is possibly TRBD1 (6 bases). Trimming took 6 bases from V and 8 from J, leaving 13 bases between them. The V gene's germline CDR1 is DFQATT and CDR2 SNEGSKA (reference sequence). The CDR3 spans 11 residues. The CDR3 is CSAQRGGEAFF. The CDR3 DNA is TGCAGTGCCCAGAGGGGGGGAGAAGCTTTCTTT.

This clone was picked up a small number of times. The gene calls are TRBV19 and TRBJ2-5, with D maybe TRBD1 (5 bases). V was cut by 6 bases and J by 5 bases, with 10 bases left in between. The CDR3 spans 12 residues. Germline CDR1 is LNHDA and CDR2 is SQIVND (reference sequence). CDR3: CASRQAGETQYF. CDR3 DNA: TGTGCCAGTAGACAGGCTGGGGAGACCCAGTACTTC.

The V call is TRBV27, the J call TRBJ1-4; 7 nucleotides align to TRBD1. V dropped 1 base and J dropped 8; count of bases not matched to a gene: 4. This CDR3 has 14 residues. CDR1 and CDR2 (germline): MNHEY, SMNVEV (reference sequence). CDR3 sequence: CASSLLPGGEKLFF. The CDR3 DNA follows: TGTGCCAGCAGTTTATTACCAGGGGGGGAAAAACTGTTTTTT.

The V gene is TRBV5-1, the J gene TRBJ1-1; 8 nucleotides agree with TRBD1. The CDR3 is 14 amino acids. The junction had 2 bases not matched to a gene; V was cut back by 0 bases and J by 4 bases. Germline CDR1 and CDR2: SGHRS and YFSETQ. The CDR3 sequence: CASSLGDRPTEAFF. The CDR3 region has the DNA TGCGCCAGCAGCTTGGGGGACAGGCCCACTGAAGCTTTCTTT.

J is TRBJ2-6 and V is TRBV4-2, with a weak D call TRBD1 (6 bases). V lost 5 bases and J 0 bases, leaving 11 bases between the germline ends. CDR1 is LGHNA and CDR2 is YNFKEQ in the germline V gene. The length of the CDR3 is 16 residues. The CDR3 DNA reads TGTGCCAGCAGCTCGGGACACTTCTCTGGGGCCAACGTCCTGACTTTC. Residues: CASSSGHFSGANVLTF.

The gene calls are TRBV7-9 and TRBJ2-3; D may be TRBD1 (6 bases). V lost 0 bases and J lost 6, with 10 bases in between. Germline V gene lookup returns CDR1 SEHNR and CDR2 FQNEAQ (reference sequence). The CDR3 consists of 14 residues. The CDR3 DNA reads as TGTGCCAGCAGCTTAGCCACTACAGGGGATACGCAGTATTTT. Its translation: CASSLATTGDTQYF.

V and J are TRBV4-1 and TRBJ2-1, with 8 bases matching TRBD1. Unmatched junction bases numbered 11, after V lost 0 bases and J lost 7 bases. Germline V gene data show CDR1 as MGHRA and CDR2 as YSYEKL. CDR3 size: 17 residues. This CDR3 is CASSQDKSRGPRNEQFF. CDR3 nucleotide sequence: TGCGCCAGCAGCCAAGATAAGAGCAGGGGGCCGCGGAATGAGCAGTTCTTC.

The rearrangement links TRBV7-9 to TRBJ2-2; TRBD2 agrees at 10 bases. Trimming at V came to 10 bases and at J to 2 bases, leaving 4 bases not matched to a gene. Germline V gene sequence: CDR1 SEHNR, CDR2 FQNEAQ (reference sequence). This CDR3 has 14 amino acids. The CDR3 bases are TGTGCCATCCCTAGCGGGAGTAACACCGGGGAGCTGTTTTTT. It codes for CAIPSGSNTGELFF.

In regard to this clone: This specimen includes other DNA sequences encoding the same CDR3. The J gene is TRBJ1-5, the V gene TRBV27; D possibly corresponds to TRBD1 (5 bases). The CDR3 loop spans 14 amino acids. Trimming removed 3 bases from V and 4 bases from J, with 10 bases in between. Germline CDR1 and CDR2: MNHEY and SMNVEV (reference sequence). The CDR3 here is CASSLLQGNQPQHF. The CDR3 DNA sequence: TGTGCCAGCAGTTTGCTTCAGGGAAATCAGCCCCAGCATTTT.

The genes are TRBV9 and TRBJ2-6; 10 positions agree with TRBD2. The germline CDR1 and CDR2 sequences are SGDLS and YYNGEE. CDR3 size: 18 residues. V gave up 4 bases and J gave up 0 bases; unmatched junction bases: 7. The CDR3 region is CASSPRVAGGSGANVLTF. CDR3 nucleotide sequence: TGTGCCAGCAGCCCCAGAGTAGCGGGAGGCTCTGGGGCCAACGTCCTGACTTTC.

CDR3 in DNA: TGTGCCAGCAGTTTGGGCCAGGGTAACACCGGGGAGCTGTTTTTT. The encoded protein is CASSLGQGNTGELFF. This rearrangement joins TRBV28 to TRBJ2-2; the D gene is possibly TRBD1 (5 bases). CDR3 length: 15 residues. Trimming cost V 3 bases and J 2 bases, with 10 bases left between them. CDR1 and CDR2 (germline): MDHEN, SYDVKM.

The rearrangement links TRBV23-1 to TRBJ2-2; TRBD1 agrees at 9 bases. TRBV23-1 is designated an ORF whose function remains uncertain. The ends lost 7 bases at V and 0 bases at J; junction bases unmatched: 6. The CDR3 is made up of 16 amino acids. The chain's CDR3 is CASTSRDRANTGELFF. The CDR3 region has the DNA TGCGCCAGCACGTCCCGGGACAGGGCGAACACCGGGGAGCTGTTTTTT.

For this clone: Other DNA sequences from this sample encode an identical CDR3 as well. The chain links TRBV19 to TRBJ2-5; D might be TRBD2 (5 bases). Looked up from germline, CDR1 is LNHDA and CDR2 is SQIVND (reference sequence). This CDR3 is built from 13 residues. Trimming shortened V by 3 bases and J by 5 bases, and 10 bases separated the two germline ends. This chain's CDR3 is CASSIGRGETQYF. The CDR3 DNA follows: TGTGCCAGTAGTATTGGGCGAGGGGAGACCCAGTACTTC.

J is TRBJ2-1 and V is TRBV23-1; 7 nucleotides align to TRBD1. TRBV23-1 is an ORF, with its function uncertain. The V and J ends lost 4 bases and 9 bases, in that order; junction bases with no gene match: 18. This CDR3 comprises 17 residues. The CDR3 protein is CASSPPDRVFPFGEQFF. As DNA, the CDR3 is TGCGCCAGCAGTCCACCCGACAGGGTATTTCCTTTTGGTGAGCAGTTCTTC.

This sequence joins TRBV4-1 and TRBJ2-7; D not resolved. In germline, CDR1 is MGHRA, CDR2 YSYEKL. The V and J ends lost 0 bases and 3 bases respectively, with 12 bases between them. CDR3 length: 15 residues. The CDR3 reads CASSQDLIAYYEQYF. Here the CDR3 DNA reads TGCGCCAGCAGCCAAGATCTTATAGCCTACTACGAGCAGTACTTC.

The chain carries TRBV7-9 and TRBJ2-4; 7 nucleotides align to TRBD2. CDR1 is SEHNR and CDR2 is FQNEAQ in the germline V gene (reference sequence). There are 16 residues in the CDR3. Unmatched junction bases numbered 9, after V lost 5 bases and J lost 2 bases. For the CDR3, the DNA is TGTGCCAGCAGCACGACTCAAGCGGGATCCAAAAACATTCAGTACTTC. Protein sequence: CASSTTQAGSKNIQYF.

The chain recombines TRBV2 with TRBJ2-5, with 14 bases that match TRBD2. The germline gives CDR1 SNHLY, CDR2 FYNNEI. The CDR3 is made up of 16 amino acids. Trimming cost V 5 bases and J 7 bases; bases outside gene matches: 9. The CDR3: CASSTMGLAGAVTQYF. The DNA for the CDR3 is TGTGCCAGCAGTACAATGGGACTAGCGGGAGCTGTGACCCAGTACTTC.

This chain links TRBV7-3 with TRBJ2-3, with 8 bases lining up with TRBD2. Per germline, CDR1 SGHTA and CDR2 FQGTGA. After removal of 5 bases from V and 0 bases from J, the junction contained 7 bases not matched to a gene. The CDR3 loop spans 16 amino acids. CDR3 sequence: CASSVGTRESTDTQYF. In DNA, the CDR3 is TGTGCCAGCAGCGTTGGGACTAGAGAAAGCACAGATACGCAGTATTTT.